Below, 31 T cell receptor beta chains from the same sample are listed, as sequenced in a study of blood T cells in healthy people across ages. A sample-barcoded 5' primer and a J-beta primer mix were used in a second PCR of roughly 7 to 12 cycles. TCRdb reanalysed the 5' RACE reads using MiXCR and keeps one entry per CDR3 protein. This table holds approximately 690,000 distinct CDR3 sequences, around 41% found once. The sample was blood. Source of these receptors: a man at least 80 years old in good health.

This clonotype was found a few times. The J gene is TRBJ2-7, the V gene TRBV4-1, with 16 bases matching TRBD2. Looked up from germline, CDR1 is MGHRA and CDR2 is YSYEKL. This CDR3 has 19 residues. J was trimmed by 1 base and V by 1 base; bases with no gene match: 7. The CDR3, as DNA: TGCGCCAGCAGCCAAGTGGGACTAGCGGGAGGGCAATTGTCCTACGAGCAGTACTTC. This codes for CASSQVGLAGGQLSYEQYF.

The chain is built from TRBV12-3 or TRBV12-4 and TRBJ2-1; D is perhaps TRBD2 (6 bases). Deletions cut 6 bases from V and 6 bases from J, with 18 bases between. The CDR3 consists of 15 residues. CDR3: CASRSAGHLGNEQFF. As DNA, the CDR3 is TGTGCCAGCAGATCCGCGGGGCACCTAGGCAATGAGCAGTTCTTC.

The sample holds a few counts of this clonotype. The V and J genes are TRBV29-1 and TRBJ2-7; TRBD1 is a possible D gene (6 bases). The CDR3 has 11 amino acids. The V gene lost 7 bases and the J gene lost 6 bases, with 13 bases spanning the gap. Germline V CDR1 and CDR2: SQVTM, ANQGSEA. The CDR3: CSADRAGEQYF. CDR3 DNA: TGCAGCGCGGACAGAGCCGGCGAGCAGTACTTC.

This chain joins TRBV12-3 or TRBV12-4 and TRBJ2-4; 7 bases agree with TRBD2. The CDR3 is 15 amino acids. V was clipped by 3 bases and J by 13 bases; unmatched bases: 15. CDR3 bases: TGTGCCAGCAGTTTTAACGGCCCCCGGGGGAGGGAGCAGTACTTC. It translates to CASSFNGPRGREQYF.

The J gene is TRBJ2-7, the V gene TRBV10-1; 8 positions match TRBD2. The CDR3 contains 15 residues. Germline V lookup: CDR1 WNHNN, CDR2 SYGVQD (reference sequence). Trimming at V came to 5 bases and at J to 7 bases, leaving 13 bases not matched to a gene. The DNA for the CDR3 is TGCGCCAGCAGTTCCCTAAGCGGGGGATACAATGAGCAGTACTTC. Its translation: CASSSLSGGYNEQYF.

The chain has TRBV7-2 and TRBJ2-3, with no clear D. The ends were cut back, 2 bases at V and 0 bases at J, with 6 bases in the middle. Per the germline V gene, CDR1 is SGHTA and CDR2 is FQGNSA. The CDR3 contains 14 residues. The CDR3 nucleotides read TGTGCCAGCAGCTTAAGGAAGAGCACAGATACGCAGTATTTT. As protein: CASSLRKSTDTQYF.

The J gene is TRBJ1-3, the V gene TRBV5-1; D is undetermined. The CDR3 is made up of 12 amino acids. CDR1 and CDR2 from the germline V gene are SGHRS and YFSETQ. Trimming took off 1 base at V and 2 bases at J, with 1 base between the two ends. The CDR3 nucleotides read TGCGCCAGCAGCTTGACTGGAAACACCATATATTTT. Translating gives CASSLTGNTIYF.

This chain links TRBV7-2 with TRBJ2-5; 8 positions match TRBD2. From germline, CDR1 is SGHTA and CDR2 FQGNSA. The CDR3 is made up of 13 amino acids. V was pared by 5 bases and J by 11 bases, with 10 bases of the junction left unmatched. For the CDR3, the DNA is TGTGCCAGCAGCGTAGGACTAGCTAAAGAGCAGTACTTC. Translating gives CASSVGLAKEQYF. Supplemented by reference TRBV7-2 and TRBJ2-5, the full variable domain reads GAGVSQSPSNKVTEKGKDVELRCDPISGHTALYWYRQSLGQGLEFLIYFQGNSAPDKSGLPSDRFSAERTGGSVSTLTIQRTQQEDSAVYLCASSVGLAKEQYFGPGTRLLVL.

This clonotype was seen only a few times. With a much larger clone just one base away, this may be a read error. The chain carries TRBV29-1 and TRBJ2-1, with no clear D. Germline V CDR1 and CDR2: SQVTM, ANQGSEA. V gave up 6 bases and J gave up 2 bases, with 11 bases separating them. The CDR3 runs 13 residues. The CDR3 sequence: CSVDQPTYNEQFF. The DNA of the CDR3 is TGCAGCGTCGATCAGCCTACCTACAATGAGCAGTTCTTC.

The chain employs TRBV4-3 and TRBJ2-7, with D possibly matching TRBD1 (5 bases). Trimming removed 2 bases at V and 4 bases at J, with 15 bases between. The CDR3 extends over 15 amino acids. The germline V gene has CDR1 LGHNA and CDR2 YSLEER. The CDR3 DNA follows: TGCGCCAGCAGCCAACAGGGTCTGGTGGGATACGAGCAGTACTTC. This gives the protein CASSQQGLVGYEQYF.

This chain joins TRBV20-1 and TRBJ2-1; D call uncertain. Germline V gene sequence: CDR1 DFQATT, CDR2 SNEGSKA (reference sequence). The CDR3 totals 14 residues. The V gene lost 3 bases and the J gene lost 3 bases, with 12 bases spanning the gap. CDR3 sequence (DNA): TGCAGTGCTAGTCTTCCTAGTCTCTACAATGAGCAGTTCTTC. It is translated as CSASLPSLYNEQFF.

This clonotype has ten or more counts. The chain has TRBV28 and TRBJ2-5; D is possibly TRBD2 (5 bases). Germline CDR1 is MDHEN and CDR2 is SYDVKM. The V end lost 5 bases, the J end lost 5 bases, and 6 bases lay between the germline ends. This CDR3 has 11 amino acids. The CDR3 DNA sequence: TGTGCCAGCAGTCAGCGGGAGACCCAGTACTTC. This codes for CASSQRETQYF.

This clonotype appeared a few times. The chain links TRBV11-2 to TRBJ1-1; maybe TRBD1 (5 bases). CDR1 and CDR2 (germline): SGHAT, FQNNGV. The length of the CDR3 is 15 residues. The V end lost 1 base, the J end lost 5 bases, and 14 bases lay between the germline ends. The CDR3 sequence: CASSLARQGRTEAFF. In nucleotides, the CDR3 is TGTGCCAGCAGCTTAGCGCGGCAGGGCAGGACTGAAGCTTTCTTT.

This chain joins TRBV5-1 and TRBJ2-3; 11 bases fit TRBD2. The length of the CDR3 is 16 residues. Germline CDR1 SGHRS, CDR2 YFSETQ. Trimming at V came to 0 bases and at J to 5 bases, leaving 5 bases not matched to a gene. The CDR3 DNA reads as TGCGCCAGCAGCTTGGTAGCGGGGGGGCCGCAAGATACGCAGTATTTT. Protein sequence: CASSLVAGGPQDTQYF.

Points on this clonotype: The junction and the germline gene differ at one end; a read error may be behind it. This chain uses TRBV27 with TRBJ2-6; D is possibly TRBD2 (6 bases). In germline, CDR1 is MNHEY, CDR2 SMNVEV (reference sequence). The CDR3 extends over 15 amino acids. The CDR3 DNA sequence: TGTGCCAGCAGATTCTCAGGGACTGGGACCAACGTCCTGACTTTC. This translates into CASRFSGTGTNVLTF. The full variable domain, rest sourced from reference TRBV27 and TRBJ2-6, is EAQVTQNPRYLITVTGKKLTVTCSQNMNHEYMSWYRQDPGLGLRQIYYSMNVEVTDKGDVPEGYKVSRKEKRNFPLILESPSPNQTSLYFCASRFSGTGTNVLTFGAGSRLTVL.

In this sample, this clonotype turned up a few times. The V gene is TRBV7-9, the J gene TRBJ1-2, with a tentative D call TRBD1 (5 bases). Germline V gene lookup returns CDR1 SEHNR and CDR2 FQNEAQ (reference sequence). This CDR3 comprises 14 residues. V was clipped by 0 bases and J by 6 bases, with 11 bases between them. The CDR3 spells CASSLASRVDGYTF. CDR3 DNA: TGTGCCAGCAGCTTAGCGTCCAGGGTCGATGGCTACACCTTC.

This clonotype was recorded once. The gene calls are TRBV6-1 and TRBJ2-1, with D possibly being TRBD2 (6 bases). The V and J ends lost 0 bases and 5 bases respectively, with 14 bases between them. Germline assignment: CDR1 MNHNS and CDR2 SASEGT. This CDR3 region has 16 residues. The CDR3 region has the DNA TGTGCCAGCAGTGAAGCCGGAGGGATTCTAGACAATGAGCAGTTCTTC. Protein: CASSEAGGILDNEQFF.

This clonotype has a count of ten or more. A much larger clonotype is one base distant, so this may be a read error. The CDR3 DNA follows: TGTGCCAGCAGCTTAAGCGGGGGGATGAATGAGCAGTACTTC. Amino acid sequence: CASSLSGGMNEQYF. This chain joins TRBV11-2 and TRBJ2-5; 9 bases align to TRBD2. V shed 2 bases, J shed 11 bases, and the junction held 9 bases outside the gene matches. This CDR3 has 14 residues. Germline V CDR1 and CDR2: SGHAT, FQNNGV.

The V call is TRBV7-9, the J call TRBJ2-5; 14 bases line up with TRBD2. Trimming took 6 bases from V and 5 from J; bases not matched to a gene: 8. The V gene's germline CDR1 is SEHNR and CDR2 FQNEAQ (reference sequence). The CDR3 extends over 16 amino acids. The CDR3 reads CASRIGTSGSRETQYF. For the CDR3, the DNA is TGTGCCAGCAGGATCGGGACTAGCGGGAGCAGGGAGACCCAGTACTTC.

The chain has TRBV4-3 and TRBJ2-1, with 10 positions matching TRBD2. CDR1 is LGHNA and CDR2 is YSLEER in the germline V gene. The CDR3 has 16 amino acids. With V trimmed by 0 bases and J by 7 bases, 6 bases remained unmatched. CDR3 DNA sequence: TGCGCCAGCAGCCAAGAAAGCGGGGGGGCCTTTAATGAGCAGTTCTTC. Translating gives CASSQESGGAFNEQFF.

This sequence joins TRBV4-3 and TRBJ2-7, with TRBD1 matching over 11 bases. V trimming: 4 bases; J trimming: 3 bases; junction bases outside the gene matches: 5. Germline-derived CDR1 and CDR2 are LGHNA and YSLEER. The CDR3 is 15 residues long. DNA of the CDR3: TGCGCCAGCAGCCCAGGGACAGGGGGAGGCTACGAGCAGTACTTC. This gives the protein CASSPGTGGGYEQYF.

CDR3 DNA: TGCAGTGCCGCGAAGAGACTAGCGGGTAACACAGATACGCAGTATTTT. This sequence encodes CSAAKRLAGNTDTQYF. The chain couples TRBV20-1 to TRBJ2-3, with 10 bases matching TRBD2. V lost 6 bases, J lost 2 bases, and 11 bases stayed unmatched. The CDR3 has 16 amino acids. Germline CDR1 is DFQATT and CDR2 is SNEGSKA (reference sequence).

The V call is TRBV20-1, the J call TRBJ2-7, with 11 nucleotides matching TRBD1. Unmatched junction bases numbered 2, after V lost 3 bases and J lost 1 base. The germline V gene has CDR1 DFQATT and CDR2 SNEGSKA (reference sequence). This CDR3 is 14 amino acids long. The CDR3: CSASGQGASYEQYF. DNA of the CDR3: TGCAGTGCTAGTGGACAGGGGGCATCCTACGAGCAGTACTTC.

This sequence joins TRBV6-2 or TRBV6-3 and TRBJ2-4; 9 bases are shared with TRBD2. The CDR3 contains 18 residues. J was trimmed by 0 bases and V by 6 bases; bases with no gene match: 12. Germline CDR1 and CDR2: MNHEY and SVGEGT. CDR3 sequence: CASRSGVAGVIAKNIQYF. CDR3 bases: TGTGCCAGCAGGTCGGGGGTAGCGGGGGTAATAGCCAAAAACATTCAGTACTTC.

This sequence joins TRBV5-5 and TRBJ1-6; no clear D gene. Germline lookup yields CDR1 SGHKS and CDR2 YYEKEE (reference sequence). The V end lost 3 bases, the J end lost 5 bases, and 18 bases lay between the germline ends. This CDR3 has 17 amino acids. The CDR3 loop is CASSSAPNRGDNSPLHF. CDR3 DNA sequence: TGTGCCAGCAGCTCAGCGCCTAACAGAGGAGATAATTCACCCCTCCACTTT.

The chain has TRBV28 and TRBJ1-2; 9 bases are shared with TRBD1. This CDR3 has 17 amino acids. The V gene's germline CDR1 is MDHEN and CDR2 SYDVKM. Losses at the gene ends were 8 bases for V and 9 bases for J; bases not matched to a gene: 22. The CDR3 DNA sequence: TGTGCCAGCCACGTGCTAGGACAGGGGCGATTCAACTGTAGCTACACCTTC. Translated: CASHVLGQGRFNCSYTF.

A note on this clonotype: This could be a read error, since a much larger clone is one nucleotide away. The rearrangement joins TRBV20-1 to TRBJ2-7; D is unresolved. Deletions cut 0 bases from V and 4 bases from J, with 13 bases between. CDR3 length equals 14 residues. Germline CDR1 is DFQATT and CDR2 is SNEGSKA (reference sequence). The CDR3, as DNA: TGCAGTGCTAGAGATCGACGACCGACTTACGAGCAGTACTTC. Encoded protein: CSARDRRPTYEQYF.

V is TRBV29-1 and J is TRBJ2-7; 9 nucleotides match TRBD1. This CDR3 contains 13 residues. Germline loops: CDR1 SQVTM, CDR2 ANQGSEA. V trimming: 6 bases; J trimming: 5 bases; junction bases outside the gene matches: 8. The CDR3 region is CSVLGQGPDEQYF. The CDR3 bases are TGCAGCGTCCTAGGACAGGGGCCCGACGAGCAGTACTTC.

This rearrangement joins TRBV24-1 to TRBJ2-2; D may be TRBD2 (6 bases). The CDR3 runs to 16 residues. Germline CDR1 is KGHDR and CDR2 is SFDVKD. Trimming took 0 bases from V and 0 from J, leaving 7 bases between them. The CDR3 coding sequence is TGTGCCACCAGTGATTTGGGCGGGACGAACACCGGGGAGCTGTTTTTT. This codes for CATSDLGGTNTGELFF.

CDR3 in amino acids: CASSEGVKLFF. The CDR3 DNA sequence: TGTGCCAGCAGCGAGGGGGTAAAACTGTTTTTT. The rearrangement joins TRBV7-2 to TRBJ1-4, with D possibly being TRBD1 (6 bases). Trimming stripped 5 bases from V and 10 bases from J, with 8 bases between. This CDR3 has 11 residues. Germline-derived CDR1 and CDR2 are SGHTA and FQGNSA. Full variable domain (remainder filled in from reference TRBV7-2 and TRBJ1-4): GAGVSQSPSNKVTEKGKDVELRCDPISGHTALYWYRQSLGQGLEFLIYFQGNSAPDKSGLPSDRFSAERTGGSVSTLTIQRTQQEDSAVYLCASSEGVKLFFGSGTQLSVL.

To note about this clonotype: The junction does not match germline at one end; this may be a read error. V gene TRBV7-2 combines with J gene TRBJ2-5, with D possibly called TRBD1 or TRBD2 (5 bases each). The J call may be incorrect, as the DNA end agrees better with TRBJ2-7. Per germline, CDR1 SGHTA and CDR2 FQGNSA. The CDR3 has 14 residues. The CDR3 DNA sequence: TGTGCCAGCAGCGTAGCAGGGACCTACTACGAGCAGTACTTC. Translation: CASSVAGTYYEQYF.